A selection of T cell receptor beta chains follows, all from one sample in a study of T-cell reconstitution after alpha-beta-depleted transplantation in children. TCRdb processed the PCR reads anew with MiXCR; each CDR3 protein has one entry. The sample records about 16,000 distinct CDR3 sequences, roughly 8% being singletons. The source was PBMCs, mostly from graft donor cells, collected 60 days after TCRalphabeta/CD19-depleted stem cell transplant. The receptors derive from a boy under two years old who had a stem cell transplant for Wiskott-Aldrich syndrome, so the T cells may come from the graft donor. Both conserved end residues are trimmed from each CDR3.

TRBV6-5,TRBJ1-3,ASSYSRGGSGNTIY
TRBV12-3/TRBV12-4,TRBJ1-5,ASSLSRGSNQPQH
TRBV19,TRBJ2-3,ASSTYRVTGGPWGTDTQY
TRBV19,TRBJ2-7,ATRRGPPSYEQY
TRBV28,TRBJ2-7,AISRGYTYEQY
TRBV5-1,TRBJ2-7,ASSLVGWNYEQY
TRBV5-1,TRBJ2-7,ASSLAWASGINEQY
TRBV6-5,TRBJ1-5,ASSYSKWGTGYQPQH
TRBV20-1,TRBJ2-1,SARGIGQGYNEQF
TRBV24-1,TRBJ2-1,ATSDPGTSGGRFSSYNEQF
TRBV5-1,TRBJ2-1,ASSLGGGDEQF